Described below is a single TCR beta chain sequence and its context. This sample was included in a study of blood T cell repertoires in COVID-19. Across the whole study: PBMCs, B-cell-depleted T cells, or T cells provided the cDNA or gDNA that made up the material.

The junction had 13 bases not matched to a gene; V was cut back by 2 bases and J by 7 bases. The CDR3 contains 17 residues. Germline V gene data show CDR1 as SGHTA and CDR2 as FQGNSA. Everyone who took part was roughly 18 to 89 years old, and they came from about two dozen US areas. Cohort assignment relied on participant-reported clinical history. As processed by the authors: Reference gene primers were amplified, and this amplification served to estimate nucleated cell counts. Measured with immunoSEQ multiplex PCR; TCRdb has only the in-frame clones, and not every one. V, J and clone size are taken as reported in that table, and D and trimming were inferred from the DNA itself. The sample has 200,000 to 250,000 clones; around 84% are singletons.

This sequence joins TRBV7-2 and TRBJ1-2; 10 bases are shared with TRBD1. The TCR sequence derives from a middle-aged woman with acute COVID-19. The specimen sequenced was PBMCs or T cells enriched from blood (not recorded which). CDR3 residues: CASSLRPPGTGEVGYTF. In DNA form, the CDR3 reads TGTGCCAGCAGCTTACGTCCCCCCGGGACAGGGGAAGTTGGCTACACCTTC.